The rows below give T cell receptor beta chains drawn from one sample of a study of T-cell memory formation after mild COVID-19. TCRdb reanalysed the 5' RACE reads using MiXCR and keeps one entry per CDR3 protein. The table lists some 190,000 distinct CDR3 sequences, approximately 20% of them singletons. Sequenced input: PBMCs or a T cell subset sorted from them (not recorded which). The receptors derive from an adult woman who had mild COVID-19 (a few samples of this study predate the infection). Cell type and time point are not known. CDR3s include the opening cysteine and the closing phenylalanine or tryptophan. The D gene is left open where the match is weak. Size is omitted from some rows. Given values are once, few, many or a class for expanded clones.

clone_size	v_call	j_call	d_call	cdr3_aa	cdr3_nt
few	TRBV10-3	TRBJ2-3	-	CAISDGRQADTQYF	TGTGCCATCAGTGACGGACGGCAAGCAGATACGCAGTATTTT
many	TRBV5-1	TRBJ1-2	TRBD1	CASSPTGWSPNYGYTF	TGCGCCAGCAGCCCGACAGGGTGGTCTCCTAACTATGGCTACACCTTC
many	TRBV10-3	TRBJ2-7	-	CAISVPGSEQYF	TGTGCCATCAGTGTTCCGGGTAGCGAGCAGTACTTC
many	TRBV7-6	TRBJ1-1	TRBD1	CASSSATGSPEAFF	TGTGCCAGCAGCTCCGCGACAGGGAGCCCTGAAGCTTTCTTT
-	TRBV18	TRBJ2-5	TRBD2	CASRLAGVRKETQYF	TGTGCCAGCAGACTAGCGGGGGTCCGGAAGGAGACCCAGTACTTC
once	TRBV5-4	TRBJ1-1	-	CASSLGGVDTEAFF	TGTGCCAGCAGTTTGGGAGGGGTGGACACTGAAGCTTTCTTT
few	TRBV4-1	TRBJ1-2	-	CASSQDKYRRSYTF	TGCGCCAGCAGCCAAGACAAATACCGGCGGTCCTACACCTTC
-	TRBV2	TRBJ1-5	-	CASLRDIYSNQPQHF	TGTGCCAGTCTCCGGGACATTTATAGCAATCAGCCCCAGCATTTT
few	TRBV27	TRBJ1-2	-	CASSLGANYGYTF	TGTGCCAGCAGCCTCGGGGCGAACTATGGCTACACCTTC
few	TRBV24-1	TRBJ2-3	TRBD2	CATRGGLGGATDTQYF	TGTGCCACCAGAGGGGGACTAGGGGGGGCCACAGATACGCAGTATTTT
-	TRBV6-2/TRBV6-3	TRBJ2-1	TRBD1	CASRTGGNYNEQFF	TGTGCCAGCCGAACAGGGGGCAATTACAATGAGCAGTTCTTC
-	TRBV2	TRBJ1-5	-	CASSDQGLSNQPQHF	TGTGCCAGCAGTGACCAGGGGCTTAGCAATCAGCCCCAGCATTTT
few	TRBV6-6	TRBJ1-3	TRBD1	CASSYPGQGFSGNTIYF	TGTGCCAGCAGTTACCCGGGACAGGGATTCTCTGGAAACACCATATATTTT
-	TRBV7-9	TRBJ1-4	-	CASSWTERNEKLFF	TGTGCCAGCAGCTGGACTGAACGCAATGAAAAACTGTTTTTT
-	TRBV6-5	TRBJ1-2	-	CASSYRGGRETRGYTF	TGTGCCAGCAGTTATAGGGGAGGACGGGAAACGAGAGGCTACACCTTC
-	TRBV12-3/TRBV12-4	TRBJ2-1	-	CASTLGMWGSYNEQFF	TGTGCCAGCACTCTGGGGATGTGGGGATCCTACAATGAGCAGTTCTTC
-	TRBV24-1	TRBJ2-3	-	CATSDPTDTQYF	TGTGCCACCAGTGATCCCACAGATACGCAGTATTTT
-	TRBV7-6	TRBJ2-7	TRBD1	CASSARQGKTYEQYF	TGTGCCAGCAGCGCAAGACAGGGGAAGACCTACGAGCAGTACTTC
few	TRBV20-1	TRBJ1-2	TRBD1	CSAASPGGNYGYTF	TGCAGTGCCGCAAGTCCAGGGGGAAACTATGGCTACACCTTC
-	TRBV20-1	TRBJ2-1	TRBD2	CSARDRALAGGPSSYNEQFF	TGCAGTGCTAGAGATAGGGCGCTAGCGGGGGGCCCGAGCTCCTACAATGAGCAGTTCTTC
many	TRBV5-1	TRBJ2-3	-	CASSLAEGDTQYF	TGCGCCAGCAGCTTGGCCGAGGGAGATACGCAGTATTTT
few	TRBV12-3/TRBV12-4	TRBJ1-1	TRBD1	CASRHTQGGEAFF	TGTGCCAGCAGACATACACAGGGGGGTGAAGCTTTCTTT
many	TRBV7-2	TRBJ2-5	-	CASSRTAQETQYF	TGTGCCAGCAGCCGGACAGCCCAAGAGACCCAGTACTTC
few	TRBV6-6	TRBJ2-4	-	CASSQGQNKNIQYF	TGTGCCAGCAGCCAAGGACAGAACAAAAACATTCAGTACTTC
-	TRBV11-3	TRBJ2-3	-	CASSLVWARGSDTQYF	TGTGCCAGCAGCTTAGTCTGGGCTCGGGGGTCGGATACGCAGTATTTT
few	TRBV2	TRBJ2-3	-	CASRPGRRGPSTDTQYF	TGTGCCAGCAGACCCGGGCGCAGGGGCCCTAGCACAGATACGCAGTATTTT
-	TRBV5-7	TRBJ2-6	TRBD1	CASSRQGAGANVLTF	TGTGCCAGCAGCCGGCAGGGGGCTGGGGCCAACGTCCTGACTTTC
-	TRBV29-1	TRBJ2-5	TRBD1	CSVGTGSWETQYF	TGCAGCGTTGGGACAGGGAGTTGGGAGACCCAGTACTTC
-	TRBV9	TRBJ2-5	TRBD2	CASSVGLAGAETQYF	TGTGCCAGCAGCGTGGGACTAGCGGGGGCCGAGACCCAGTACTTC
few	TRBV19	TRBJ1-1	-	CASISTGRYTEAFF	TGTGCCAGTATCTCCACCGGGAGGTACACTGAAGCTTTCTTT
few	TRBV7-9	TRBJ1-6	-	CASSLMGESPLHF	TGTGCCAGCAGCTTAATGGGGGAATCACCCCTCCACTTT
-	TRBV20-1	TRBJ2-5	-	CSAREGTLQETQYF	TGCAGTGCTAGGGAGGGGACGCTCCAGGAGACCCAGTACTTC
-	TRBV5-1	TRBJ1-1	TRBD1	CASSFDRGRAEAFF	TGCGCCAGCAGCTTCGACAGGGGGCGAGCTGAAGCTTTCTTT
few	TRBV5-5	TRBJ2-6	-	CASSFSRGRRSGANVLTF	TGTGCCAGCAGCTTCTCCCGGGGGAGACGCTCTGGGGCCAACGTCCTGACTTTC
few	TRBV7-2	TRBJ2-1	TRBD2	CASSLGVLAGVEQFF	TGTGCCAGCAGCTTAGGAGTACTAGCGGGAGTAGAGCAGTTCTTC
once	TRBV11-1	TRBJ1-2	TRBD1	CASSLWGQGNYGYTF	TGTGCCAGCAGCCTCTGGGGACAGGGAAACTATGGCTACACCTTC
once	TRBV6-5	TRBJ1-1	-	CASTARGGNTEAFF	TGTGCCAGCACCGCGAGGGGGGGGAACACTGAAGCTTTCTTT
-	TRBV19	TRBJ1-1	TRBD1	CASRYGGGSEAFF	TGTGCCAGTAGATATGGAGGGGGCTCAGAAGCTTTCTTT
few	TRBV20-1	TRBJ2-5	-	CSATEETQYF	TGCAGTGCTACCGAAGAGACCCAGTACTTC
-	TRBV7-3	TRBJ2-7	-	CASSLNNGGAYEQYF	TGTGCCAGCAGCTTAAATAACGGCGGGGCCTACGAGCAGTACTTC
-	TRBV4-1	TRBJ1-4	-	CASSQDLTNRREKLFF	TGCGCCAGCAGCCAAGATTTGACCAACCGCCGCGAAAAACTGTTTTTT